These 11 T cell receptor beta chains came from one sample sequenced in a study of blood T cell repertoires in COVID-19. TCRdb's table, derived via immunoSEQ multiplex PCR, lists solely in-frame clones and lacks some. The sample contains 200,000 to 300,000 clones, around nine tenths of which appear only once. Specimen: peripheral blood. These TCRs come from a woman aged 60 to 75 with COVID-19, enrolled during active disease.

The chain combines TRBV7-9 with TRBJ2-3; the D gene is possibly TRBD2 (6 bases). CDR3 length: 12 residues. Germline V CDR1 and CDR2: SEHNR, FQNEAQ (reference sequence). V was pared by 8 bases and J by 2 bases, with 8 bases between. This CDR3 is CASGGITDTQYF. In DNA, the CDR3 is TGTGCCAGCGGCGGGATCACAGATACGCAGTATTTT.

The V and J genes are TRBV4-2 and TRBJ2-1; D is perhaps TRBD2 (5 bases). The CDR3 runs to 15 residues. Germline CDR1 LGHNA, CDR2 YNFKEQ. Trimming took off 4 bases at V and 0 bases at J, with 10 bases between the two ends. CDR3 DNA sequence: TGTGCCAGCAGCCCCACTAGGATCTCCTACAATGAGCAGTTCTTC. Protein: CASSPTRISYNEQFF.

The chain uses TRBV28 and TRBJ2-1, with 14 nucleotides matching TRBD2. From germline, CDR1 is MDHEN and CDR2 SYDVKM. This CDR3 comprises 16 residues. J lost 7 bases, V lost 6 bases, and 8 bases had no gene match. CDR3 region: CASRGLAGVAGNEQFF. The CDR3 DNA reads as TGTGCCAGCAGGGGACTAGCGGGAGTCGCGGGTAATGAGCAGTTCTTC.

The V call is TRBV10-1, the J call TRBJ2-2, with D unclear. CDR1 and CDR2 from the germline V gene are WNHNN and SYGVQD (reference sequence). This CDR3 contains 13 residues. Trimming removed 3 bases from V and 5 bases from J, with 7 bases in between. The CDR3 spells CASSDRVTGELFF. CDR3 sequence (DNA): TGCGCCAGCAGTGATCGGGTAACCGGGGAGCTGTTTTTT.

The chain joins TRBV7-9 to TRBJ2-3; a possible D gene is TRBD2 (6 bases). Germline V gene sequence: CDR1 SEHNR, CDR2 FQNEAQ (reference sequence). The V end was cut by 5 bases, the J end by 1 base, with 10 bases between. The CDR3 loop spans 14 amino acids. CDR3 loop: CASSHSSGTDTQYF. For the CDR3, the DNA is TGTGCCAGCAGCCACTCTAGCGGCACAGATACGCAGTATTTT.

J is TRBJ2-5 and V is TRBV5-1; TRBD1 aligns across 8 bases. The CDR3 runs 12 residues. V lost 5 bases, J lost 3 bases, and 0 bases stayed unmatched. The germline gives CDR1 SGHRS, CDR2 YFSETQ. The CDR3 here is CASRDREETQYF. For the CDR3, the DNA is TGCGCCAGCAGGGACAGGGAAGAGACCCAGTACTTC.

V and J are TRBV4-3 and TRBJ2-7; D is unclear. V lost 1 base and J lost 1, with 11 bases in between. Germline V CDR1 and CDR2: LGHNA, YSLEER. The CDR3 length is 15 residues. The CDR3, as DNA: TGCGCCAGCAGCCAAGGATACACCCTGTCCTACGAGCAGTACTTC. Encoded protein: CASSQGYTLSYEQYF.

This chain links TRBV7-3 with TRBJ1-2, with 10 positions matching TRBD1. From germline, CDR1 is SGHTA and CDR2 FQGTGA. The CDR3 runs to 14 residues. V gave up 5 bases and J gave up 8 bases; unmatched junction bases: 8. The CDR3 here is CASSRGTGEEGYTF. For the CDR3, the DNA is TGTGCCAGCAGCCGCGGGACAGGGGAGGAAGGCTACACCTTC.

The chain uses TRBV7-9 and TRBJ1-5, with 7 bases identical to TRBD1. This CDR3 is built from 16 residues. The V segment lost 5 bases and the J segment 1 base; nucleotides outside the gene matches: 8. CDR1 is SEHNR and CDR2 is FQNEAQ in the germline V gene (reference sequence). CDR3 sequence: CASSIYRGISNQPQHF. The CDR3 DNA is TGTGCCAGCAGCATTTACAGGGGAATCAGCAATCAGCCCCAGCATTTT.

This sequence joins TRBV19 and TRBJ1-2, with D perhaps matching TRBD1 (5 bases). Germline-derived CDR1 and CDR2 are LNHDA and SQIVND (reference sequence). CDR3 length: 13 residues. Trimming shortened V by 0 bases and J by 8 bases, and 10 bases separated the two germline ends. The chain's CDR3 is CASSIEHRNGYTF. The CDR3 coding sequence is TGTGCCAGTAGTATAGAACACAGGAACGGCTACACCTTC.

On this clone: The junction differs from germline at one of its ends, possibly a read error. The genes are TRBV7-3 and TRBJ1-1; D gene ambiguous. There are 13 residues in the CDR3. The germline gives CDR1 SGHTA, CDR2 FQGTGA. CDR3 DNA: TGTGCCAGCAGCCTAACGGGAGCCACTGAAGCTTTCTTT. This sequence encodes CASSLTGATEAFF.